These 5 T cell receptor beta chains came from one sample sequenced in a study of OX40 agonist ivuxolimab in advanced cancers. Using immunoSEQ multiplex PCR, the repertoire was profiled, and TCRdb retains in-frame clones only, with some absent. Of 58,000 or so clones listed, roughly 80% are singletons. The source material was CD4+ or CD8+ T cells sorted from blood, sampled in a trial of the OX40 agonist ivuxolimab. These receptors came from an adult with an advanced solid tumor such as melanoma, head and neck, liver or kidney cancer.

The chain has TRBV9 and TRBJ2-7; 7 positions match TRBD2. The CDR3 has 14 residues. The junction had 11 bases not matched to a gene; V was cut back by 4 bases and J by 7 bases. CDR1 is SGDLS and CDR2 is YYNGEE in the germline V gene. As DNA, the CDR3 is TGTGCCAGCAGCCCGGGACTACCTTTTGGGGAGCAGTACTTC. Translated: CASSPGLPFGEQYF.

The chain is built from TRBV7-7 and TRBJ2-1; D gene unclear. This CDR3 spans 9 amino acids. Germline values: CDR1 SSHAT, CDR2 FNYEAQ (reference sequence). The V gene lost 6 bases and the J gene lost 11 bases, with 5 bases spanning the gap. As DNA, the CDR3 is TGTGCCAGCAGACCGAAGCAGTTCTTC. Translation: CASRPKQFF.

The rearrangement uses TRBV19 and TRBJ2-3; 8 bases agree with TRBD2. Per germline, CDR1 LNHDA and CDR2 SQIVND (reference sequence). This CDR3 has 16 amino acids. The V and J ends lost 9 bases and 2 bases, in that order; junction bases with no gene match: 13. The CDR3 nucleotides are TGTGCCAGCCAAGAGATCACTAGCGGATACACAGATACGCAGTATTTT. It encodes CASQEITSGYTDTQYF.

This rearrangement joins TRBV5-1 to TRBJ1-5; 9 bases match TRBD1. This CDR3 is 19 amino acids long. Germline V gene data show CDR1 as SGHRS and CDR2 as YFSETQ. V trimming: 0 bases; J trimming: 0 bases; junction bases outside the gene matches: 10. The CDR3 is CASSLGLGTGRISNQPQHF. CDR3 in DNA: TGCGCCAGCAGCTTGGGGCTAGGGACAGGGAGAATTAGCAATCAGCCCCAGCATTTT.

The genes are TRBV7-3 and TRBJ2-7; 7 bases are shared with TRBD1. V lost 5 bases and J lost 0; bases outside the gene matches: 1. The CDR3 contains 13 residues. CDR1 is SGHTA and CDR2 is FQGTGA in the germline V gene. The CDR3 region has the DNA TGTGCCAGCAGCCAGGGGGACTCCTACGAGCAGTACTTC. It specifies CASSQGDSYEQYF. Combining the CDR3 with reference TRBV7-3 and TRBJ2-7 gives the whole variable domain GAGVSQTPSNKVTEKGKYVELRCDPISGHTALYWYRQSLGQGPEFLIYFQGTGAADDSGLPNDRFFAVRPEGSVSTLKIQRTERGDSAVYLCASSQGDSYEQYFGPGTRLTVT.